The 20 T cell receptor beta chains given below trace back to one sample, sequenced in a study of control samples from healthy donors and cancer patients. The protocol was immunoSEQ multiplex PCR, while the TCRdb copy is restricted to in-frame clones and leaves out a portion. The sample has about 86,000 clones; about 92% are singletons. The sequenced material came from blood. The receptors were gathered from a woman aged 25 to 39 in good health.

The V and J genes are TRBV12-5 and TRBJ2-3; D may be TRBD2 (6 bases). V was pared by 6 bases and J by 2 bases, with 12 bases between. CDR1 and CDR2 (germline): LGHNT, FRNRAP. The CDR3 consists of 14 residues. DNA of the CDR3: TGTGCTAGTGGGCCCGGCGGGGTCACAGATACGCAGTATTTT. It is translated as CASGPGGVTDTQYF.

The genes are TRBV19 and TRBJ1-3; D is undetermined. Germline CDR1 LNHDA, CDR2 SQIVND (reference sequence). Between the trimmed V and J ends, which lost 5 bases and 0 bases, there was a span of 8 bases. The CDR3 runs to 14 residues. The CDR3 bases are TGTGCCAGTAGTGGCCGGGACTCTGGAAACACCATATATTTT. Protein sequence: CASSGRDSGNTIYF.

The chain is built from TRBV24-1 and TRBJ2-1; D is unclear. The germline V gene encodes CDR1 KGHDR and CDR2 SFDVKD. This CDR3 has 13 amino acids. V was pared by 2 bases and J by 2 bases, with 3 bases between. The CDR3 DNA sequence: TGTGCCACCAGTGATTCCCCCTACAATGAGCAGTTCTTC. This sequence encodes CATSDSPYNEQFF.

The rearrangement joins TRBV7-2 to TRBJ1-4; D not certain. This CDR3 is built from 16 residues. Germline V lookup: CDR1 SGHTA, CDR2 FQGNSA. With 3 bases removed from V and 0 bases from J, the gap between germline ends came to 11 bases. This CDR3 is CASSLIYGATNEKLFF. CDR3 bases: TGTGCCAGCAGCTTGATATACGGAGCAACTAATGAAAAACTGTTTTTT.

The chain links TRBV3-1 (or the pseudogene TRBV3-2) to TRBJ2-5; 15 bases fit TRBD2. Germline loops: CDR1 LGHDT, CDR2 YNNKEL (reference sequence). The length of the CDR3 is 18 residues. V was pared by 2 bases and J by 7 bases, with 11 bases of the junction left unmatched. In nucleotides, the CDR3 is TGTGCCAGCAGCCAATCCGGGACTAGCGGGGGGACCACGGGGACCCAGTACTTC. Translating it yields CASSQSGTSGGTTGTQYF.

J is TRBJ1-5 and V is TRBV2; D remains unclear. The CDR3 sequence is 14 residues long. Trimming took 6 bases from V and 0 from J, leaving 9 bases between them. In germline, CDR1 is SNHLY, CDR2 FYNNEI. CDR3 in DNA: TGTGCCAGCAGAAGAGAGGTTAGCAATCAGCCCCAGCATTTT. Its translation is CASRREVSNQPQHF.

Here the CDR3 DNA reads TGTGCCATCAGTGAGATTGAGGGGAAAAGGGCTGAAGCTTTCTTT. Translating it yields CAISEIEGKRAEAFF. The chain couples TRBV10-3 to TRBJ1-1, with D possibly matching TRBD1 (5 bases). V was pared by 2 bases and J by 6 bases, with 16 bases between. In germline, CDR1 is ENHRY, CDR2 SYGVKD. The CDR3 runs 15 residues.

The genes are TRBV13 and TRBJ2-3; no firm D call. Germline CDR1 PRHDT, CDR2 FYEKMQ (reference sequence). This CDR3 comprises 11 residues. The V end was cut by 6 bases, the J end by 4 bases, with 5 bases between. The CDR3, as DNA: TGTGCCAGCAGTCGTGCAGATACGCAGTATTTT. Its translation: CASSRADTQYF.

The V gene is TRBV9, the J gene TRBJ1-3, with 10 bases fitting TRBD1. There are 16 residues in the CDR3. Losses at the gene ends were 3 bases for V and 0 bases for J; bases not matched to a gene: 3. Germline V gene sequence: CDR1 SGDLS, CDR2 YYNGEE. CDR3 nucleotides: TGTGCCAGCAGCGGTTGGGACAGGGGCTCTGGAAACACCATATATTTT. Protein: CASSGWDRGSGNTIYF.

V usage is TRBV2 and J usage is TRBJ1-3; D unclear. The CDR3 has 15 amino acids. Germline V CDR1 and CDR2: SNHLY, FYNNEI. Trimming pared 0 bases from V and 2 bases from J, leaving 8 bases between. The CDR3 coding sequence is TGTGCCAGCAGTGAAGCGTCGCAGACTGGAAACACCATATATTTT. Amino acids: CASSEASQTGNTIYF.

The CDR3 bases are TGTGCCAGCAGCCAGAGCGGGAGGGCCTACTCCTACAATGAGCAGTTCTTC. It is translated as CASSQSGRAYSYNEQFF. The gene calls are TRBV7-9 and TRBJ2-1; 10 nucleotides agree with TRBD2. Germline CDR1 and CDR2: SEHNR and FQNEAQ (reference sequence). V dropped 5 bases and J dropped 0; count of bases not matched to a gene: 7. The CDR3 extends over 17 amino acids. Full variable domain (missing parts from reference TRBV7-9 and TRBJ2-1): DTGVSQNPRHKITKRGQNVTFRCDPISEHNRLYWYRQTLGQGPEFLTYFQNEAQLEKSRLLSDRFSAERPKGSFSTLEIQRTEQGDSAMYLCASSQSGRAYSYNEQFFGPGTRLTVL.

V gene TRBV10-2 combines with J gene TRBJ2-3; a possible D gene is TRBD2 (5 bases). The germline V gene has CDR1 WSHSY and CDR2 SAAADI. The germline V and J ends were trimmed by 4 bases and 3 bases, with 8 bases remaining between them. This CDR3 region has 13 residues. As DNA, the CDR3 is TGCGCCAGCAGTGTTAGCGAGACAGATACGCAGTATTTT. The encoded protein is CASSVSETDTQYF.

Of note for this clone: The junction shows a germline mismatch at one end, possibly a read error. The chain has TRBV10-3 and TRBJ2-7; possibly TRBD2 for D (6 bases). CDR1 is ENHRY, CDR2 SYGVKD, per germline. The CDR3 consists of 14 residues. As DNA, the CDR3 is TGTGCCATCAGGGAGTCCGGGGGAACCTACGAGCAGTACTTC. This translates into CAIRESGGTYEQYF.

This clone occurred once. J is TRBJ2-3 and V is TRBV9; D gene unclear. V was pared by 0 bases and J by 4 bases, with 3 bases between. The CDR3 runs 12 residues. The V gene's germline CDR1 is SGDLS and CDR2 YYNGEE. The CDR3 DNA follows: TGTGCCAGCAGCGTAGAGGCAGATACGCAGTATTTT. Translated, it gives CASSVEADTQYF. Looking up the rest from reference TRBV9 and TRBJ2-3 gives the full variable domain: DSGVTQTPKHLITATGQRVTLRCSPRSGDLSVYWYQQSLDQGLQFLIQYYNGEERAKGNILERFSAQQFPDLHSELNLSSLELGDSALYFCASSVEADTQYFGPGTRLTVL.

This chain joins TRBV28 and TRBJ2-5; possible D gene TRBD1, 6 bases. V lost 5 bases, J lost 4 bases, and 14 bases lay in between. The CDR3 is 14 residues long. Germline CDR1 MDHEN, CDR2 SYDVKM. CDR3 loop: CASSRTALGETQYF. The CDR3 bases are TGTGCCAGCAGTCGGACAGCCCTGGGAGAGACCCAGTACTTC. Full variable domain (rest looked up from reference TRBV28 and TRBJ2-5): DVKVTQSSRYLVKRTGEKVFLECVQDMDHENMFWYRQDPGLGLRLIYFSYDVKMKEKGDIPEGYSVSREKKERFSLILESASTNQTSMYLCASSRTALGETQYFGPGTRLLVL.

The J gene is TRBJ1-5, the V gene TRBV10-3, with 7 bases that match TRBD1. CDR1 and CDR2 from the germline V gene are ENHRY and SYGVKD. Trimming cost V 6 bases and J 7 bases; bases outside gene matches: 12. This CDR3 has 15 residues. CDR3 in amino acids: CAIRDPDRVGQPQHF. The DNA for the CDR3 is TGTGCCATCAGGGACCCCGACAGGGTCGGACAGCCCCAGCATTTT.

The rearrangement links TRBV30 to TRBJ2-2, with D unclear. CDR3 length: 13 amino acids. V gave up 0 bases and J gave up 2 bases, with 4 bases separating them. Germline CDR1 is GTSNPN and CDR2 is SVGIG (reference sequence). The CDR3 sequence is CAWSVHNTGELFF. The CDR3 DNA sequence: TGTGCCTGGAGTGTACACAACACCGGGGAGCTGTTTTTT. Drawing the rest from reference TRBV30 and TRBJ2-2, the complete variable domain is SQTIHQWPATLVQPVGSPLSLECTVEGTSNPNLYWYRQAAGRGLQLLFYSVGIGQISSEVPQNLSASRPQDRQFILSSKKLLLSDSGFYLCAWSVHNTGELFFGEGSRLTVL.

This sequence joins TRBV3-1 (or the pseudogene TRBV3-2) and TRBJ1-1, with no clear D. The germline CDR1 and CDR2 sequences are LGHDT and YNNKEL (reference sequence). CDR3 length equals 15 residues. V was pared by 1 base and J by 12 bases, with 21 bases between. CDR3 protein: CASSQGNSFRRTTFF. CDR3 sequence (DNA): TGTGCCAGCAGCCAAGGAAACAGTTTTCGGCGAACAACTTTCTTT.

The chain links TRBV5-1 to TRBJ1-1; D not resolved. The V gene's germline CDR1 is SGHRS and CDR2 YFSETQ. CDR3 size: 14 residues. The V and J ends lost 0 bases and 1 base respectively, with 7 bases between them. The CDR3 DNA reads TGCGCCAGCAGCTTGGACGGATGGAACACTGAAGCTTTCTTT. Residues: CASSLDGWNTEAFF.

The rearrangement uses TRBV12-3 or TRBV12-4 and TRBJ1-2, with D perhaps TRBD1 (5 bases). With 6 bases removed from V and 13 bases from J, the gap between germline ends came to 12 bases. The CDR3 extends over 10 amino acids. DNA of the CDR3: TGTGCCAGCAGAAAGGGGTTTCTCACCTTC. Residues: CASRKGFLTF.